A single T cell receptor beta chain is shown here with its context. Its antigen is unidentified. The data are from a study of shared clonotypes between healthy human individuals. Study observations and caveats: Blood was the sole source, and tissue repertoires probably differ.

Healthy HIV-negative adults with no recent acute infections or vaccinations were recruited as donors. Trimming cost V 9 bases and J 0 bases; bases outside gene matches: 2. Per the germline V gene, CDR1 is SGHVS and CDR2 is FQNEAQ. The CDR3 spans 14 residues. This table comes from immunoSEQ multiplex PCR, and its TCRdb copy is limited to in-frame clones, with some not included. Among 780,000 or so clones listed, roughly 72% were seen once. The sample was memory CD4+ T cells sorted from blood. Subset indicated: CD45RA-negative fraction. The TCR sequence derives from a woman in her twenties or thirties in good health. V gene TRBV7-8 combines with J gene TRBJ2-2, with 9 bases fitting TRBD2. The CDR3 DNA reads as TGTGCCAGTAGACTAGCGGCGAACACCGGGGAGCTGTTTTTT. The encoded protein is CASRLAANTGELFF.